A single T cell receptor (beta chain) is shown here with its context. The antigen remains unidentified. This sample is part of a study of OX40 agonist ivuxolimab in advanced cancers. Study-wide context: Participants averaged 60 years of age (range roughly 23 to 85) and were 82.7% male.

The cohort excluded patients with autoimmune disease history or systemic immunosuppression. Findings of the study overall: Both CD4+ and CD8+ T cell populations in blood had undergone clonal expansion by week 6 at 0.1 to 3.0 mg/kg. More expanded clones were seen, on average, in CD8+ T cells than in CD4+.

The germline V gene has CDR1 KGHSH and CDR2 LQKENI. V shed 5 bases and J shed 6 bases, with 5 bases lying between them. The CDR3 has 11 amino acids. Measured with immunoSEQ multiplex PCR; TCRdb has only the in-frame clones, and not every one. Found here are some 70,000 clones, about 83% of them singletons; the top ten hold about 0.68%. Sequencing was performed on CD4+ or CD8+ T cells sorted from blood, taken in a trial of the OX40 agonist ivuxolimab. The sequence was obtained from an adult with an advanced solid tumor such as melanoma, head and neck, liver or kidney cancer. This chain links TRBV18 with TRBJ2-1; D uncertain. CDR3 loop: CASSSLNEQFF. DNA of the CDR3: TGTGCCAGCTCATCCCTCAATGAGCAGTTCTTC.